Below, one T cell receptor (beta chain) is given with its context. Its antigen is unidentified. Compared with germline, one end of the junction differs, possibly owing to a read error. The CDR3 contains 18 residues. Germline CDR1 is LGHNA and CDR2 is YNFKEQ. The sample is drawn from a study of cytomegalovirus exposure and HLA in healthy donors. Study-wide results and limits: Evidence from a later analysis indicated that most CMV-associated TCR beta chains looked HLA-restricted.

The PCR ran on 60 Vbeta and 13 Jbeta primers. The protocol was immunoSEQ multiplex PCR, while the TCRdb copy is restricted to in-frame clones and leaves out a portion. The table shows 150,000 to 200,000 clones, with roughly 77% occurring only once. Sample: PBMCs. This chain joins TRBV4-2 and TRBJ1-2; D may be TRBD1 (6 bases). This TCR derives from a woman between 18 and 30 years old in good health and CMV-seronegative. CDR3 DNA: TGTGCCGGCAGCCAAGATATGGGTGGGGGGGCGATTGGGTATGGCTACACCTTC. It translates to CAGSQDMGGGAIGYGYTF.